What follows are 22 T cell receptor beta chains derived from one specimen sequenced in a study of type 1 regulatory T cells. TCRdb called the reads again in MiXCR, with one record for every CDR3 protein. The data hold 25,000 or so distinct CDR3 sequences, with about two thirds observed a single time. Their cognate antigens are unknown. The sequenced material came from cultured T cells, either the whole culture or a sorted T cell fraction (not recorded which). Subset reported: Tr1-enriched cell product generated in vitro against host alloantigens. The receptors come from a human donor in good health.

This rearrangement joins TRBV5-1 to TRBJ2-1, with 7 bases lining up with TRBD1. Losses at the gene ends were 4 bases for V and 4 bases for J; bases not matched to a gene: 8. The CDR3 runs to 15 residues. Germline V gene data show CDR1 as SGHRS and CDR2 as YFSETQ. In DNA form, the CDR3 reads TGCGCCAGCAGCCAGGATGGGGACAGATACAATGAGCAGTTCTTC. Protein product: CASSQDGDRYNEQFF.

The CDR3 DNA reads TGTGCCAGTAGTACAAAAGCGGGCGGCGCAGATACGCAGTATTTT. Amino acids: CASSTKAGGADTQYF. The chain combines TRBV19 with TRBJ2-3; a weak D match, TRBD2 (6 bases). V was shortened by 4 bases and J by 4 bases, with 15 bases between the two germline ends. The CDR3 loop spans 15 amino acids. Germline V lookup: CDR1 LNHDA, CDR2 SQIVND (reference sequence). Supplemented by reference TRBV19 and TRBJ2-3, the full variable domain reads DGGITQSPKYLFRKEGQNVTLSCEQNLNHDAMYWYRQDPGQGLRLIYYSQIVNDFQKGDIAEGYSVSREKKESFPLTVTSAQKNPTAFYLCASSTKAGGADTQYFGPGTRLTVL.

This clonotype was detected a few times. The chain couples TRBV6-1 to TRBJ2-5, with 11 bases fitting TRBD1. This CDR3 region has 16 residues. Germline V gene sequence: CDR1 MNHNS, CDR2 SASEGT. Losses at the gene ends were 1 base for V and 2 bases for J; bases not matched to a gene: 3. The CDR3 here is CASSEGTGGRQETQYF. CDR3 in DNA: TGTGCCAGCAGTGAAGGGACAGGGGGCCGGCAAGAGACCCAGTACTTC.

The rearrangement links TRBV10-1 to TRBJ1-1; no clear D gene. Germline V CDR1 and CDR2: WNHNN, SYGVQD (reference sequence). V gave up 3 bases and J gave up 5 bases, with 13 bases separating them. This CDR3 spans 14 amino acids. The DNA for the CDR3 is TGCGCCAGCAGTGAAAACCTTGGAAGTACTGAAGCTTTCTTT. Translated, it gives CASSENLGSTEAFF.

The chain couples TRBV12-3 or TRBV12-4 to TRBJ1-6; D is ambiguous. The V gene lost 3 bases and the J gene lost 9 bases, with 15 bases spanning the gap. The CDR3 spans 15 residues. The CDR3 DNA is TGTGCCAGCAGTTTCGGGAGCAATACGGTTTCACCCCTCCACTTT. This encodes CASSFGSNTVSPLHF.

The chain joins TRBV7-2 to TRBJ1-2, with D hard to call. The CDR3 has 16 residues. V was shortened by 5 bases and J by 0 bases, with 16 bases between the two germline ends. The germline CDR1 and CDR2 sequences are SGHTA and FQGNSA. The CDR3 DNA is TGTGCCAGCAGCCCCCTCGGGCGTTTGACTAACTATGGCTACACCTTC. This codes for CASSPLGRLTNYGYTF.

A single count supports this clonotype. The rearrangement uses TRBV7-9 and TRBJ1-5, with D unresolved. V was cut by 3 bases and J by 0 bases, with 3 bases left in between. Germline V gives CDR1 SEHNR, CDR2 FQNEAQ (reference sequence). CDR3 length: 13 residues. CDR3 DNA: TGTGCCAGCAGCTTTGGTAGCAATCAGCCCCAGCATTTT. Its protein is CASSFGSNQPQHF.

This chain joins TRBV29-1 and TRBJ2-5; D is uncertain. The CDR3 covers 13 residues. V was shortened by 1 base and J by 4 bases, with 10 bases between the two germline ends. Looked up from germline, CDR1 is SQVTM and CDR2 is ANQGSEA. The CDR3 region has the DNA TGCAGCGTTGAAGGGTTAATAGGAGAGACCCAGTACTTC. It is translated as CSVEGLIGETQYF.

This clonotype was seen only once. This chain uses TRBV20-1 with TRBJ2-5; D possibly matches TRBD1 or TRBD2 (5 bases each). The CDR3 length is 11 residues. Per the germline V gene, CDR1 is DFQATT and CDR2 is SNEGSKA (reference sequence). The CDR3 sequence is CRGENQETQYF. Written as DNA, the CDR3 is TGCAGGGGGGAGAACCAAGAGACCCAGTACTTC.

CDR3 sequence: CASSPNYSGGRQFF. The CDR3 nucleotides are TGTGCCAGCAGTCCCAACTATAGCGGGGGGCGTCAGTTCTTC. This chain connects TRBV25-1 to TRBJ2-1; the match to TRBD2 covers 10 bases. V was clipped by 5 bases and J by 13 bases; unmatched bases: 11. Germline-derived CDR1 and CDR2 are MGHDK and SYGVNS. CDR3 length: 14 amino acids.

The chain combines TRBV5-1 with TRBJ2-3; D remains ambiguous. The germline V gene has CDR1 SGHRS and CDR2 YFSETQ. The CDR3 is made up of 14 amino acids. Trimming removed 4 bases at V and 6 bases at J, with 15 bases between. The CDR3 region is CASSPRSGIDTQYF. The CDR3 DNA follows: TGCGCCAGCAGCCCAAGGTCCGGAATTGATACGCAGTATTTT.

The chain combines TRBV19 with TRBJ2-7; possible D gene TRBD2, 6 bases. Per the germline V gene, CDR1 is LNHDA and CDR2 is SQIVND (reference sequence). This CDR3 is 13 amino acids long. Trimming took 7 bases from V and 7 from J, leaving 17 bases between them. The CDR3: CASTPGTVGEQYF. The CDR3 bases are TGTGCCAGTACCCCCGGGACTGTGGGGGAGCAGTACTTC.

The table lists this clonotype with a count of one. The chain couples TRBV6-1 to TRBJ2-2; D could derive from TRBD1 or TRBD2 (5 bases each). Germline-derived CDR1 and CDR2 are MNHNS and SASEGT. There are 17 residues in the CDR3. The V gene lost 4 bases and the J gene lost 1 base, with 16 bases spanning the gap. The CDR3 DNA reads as TGTGCCAGCAGTGTACCCCGGGGACGAAAGAACACCGGGGAGCTGTTTTTT. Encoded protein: CASSVPRGRKNTGELFF.

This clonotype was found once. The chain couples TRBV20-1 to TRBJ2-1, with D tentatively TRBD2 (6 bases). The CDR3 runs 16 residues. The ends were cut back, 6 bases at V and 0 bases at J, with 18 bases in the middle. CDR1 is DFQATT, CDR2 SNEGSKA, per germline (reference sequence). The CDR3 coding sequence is TGCAGTGCCGCTCCGGGACTCTTCGCCTCCTACAATGAGCAGTTCTTC. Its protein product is CSAAPGLFASYNEQFF.

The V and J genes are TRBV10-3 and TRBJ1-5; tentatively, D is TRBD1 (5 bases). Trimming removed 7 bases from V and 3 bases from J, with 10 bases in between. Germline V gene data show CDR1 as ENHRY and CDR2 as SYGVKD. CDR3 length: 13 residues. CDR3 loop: CAINDRDNQPQHF. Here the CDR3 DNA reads TGTGCCATCAACGACAGAGACAATCAGCCCCAGCATTTT.

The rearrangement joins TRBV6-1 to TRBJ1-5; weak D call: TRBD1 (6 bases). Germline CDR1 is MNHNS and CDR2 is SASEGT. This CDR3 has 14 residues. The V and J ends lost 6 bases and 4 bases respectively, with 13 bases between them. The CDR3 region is CASRDSYINQPQHF. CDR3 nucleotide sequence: TGTGCCAGCAGGGACAGCTACATAAATCAGCCCCAGCATTTT.

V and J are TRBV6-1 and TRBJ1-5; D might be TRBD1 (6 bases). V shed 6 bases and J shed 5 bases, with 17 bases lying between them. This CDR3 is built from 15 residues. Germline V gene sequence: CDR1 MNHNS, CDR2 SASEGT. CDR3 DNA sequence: TGTGCCAGCAGGGACCGTTGGGGGGCTCATCAGCCCCAGCATTTT. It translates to CASRDRWGAHQPQHF.

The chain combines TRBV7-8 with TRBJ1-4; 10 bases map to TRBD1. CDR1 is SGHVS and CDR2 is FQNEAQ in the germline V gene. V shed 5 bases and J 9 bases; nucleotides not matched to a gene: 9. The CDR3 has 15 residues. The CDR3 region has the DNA TGTGCCAGCAGCCAAGGGGGACAGGGGATGAAAAAACTGTTTTTT. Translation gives CASSQGGQGMKKLFF.

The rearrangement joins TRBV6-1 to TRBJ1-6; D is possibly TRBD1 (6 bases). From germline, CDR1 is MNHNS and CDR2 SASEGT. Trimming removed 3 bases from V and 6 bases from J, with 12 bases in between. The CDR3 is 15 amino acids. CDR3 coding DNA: TGTGCCAGCAGTGATAGGTTGGGGGCTAATTCACCCCTCCACTTT. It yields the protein CASSDRLGANSPLHF.

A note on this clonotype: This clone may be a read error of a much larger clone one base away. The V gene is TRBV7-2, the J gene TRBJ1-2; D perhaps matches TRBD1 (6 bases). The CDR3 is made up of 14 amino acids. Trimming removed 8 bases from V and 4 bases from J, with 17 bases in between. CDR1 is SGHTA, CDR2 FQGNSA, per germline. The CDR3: CASGLGQLFYGYTF. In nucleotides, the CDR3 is TGTGCCAGCGGGCTAGGACAGCTGTTCTATGGCTACACCTTC. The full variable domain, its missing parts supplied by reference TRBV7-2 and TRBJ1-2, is GAGVSQSPSNKVTEKGKDVELRCDPISGHTALYWYRQSLGQGLEFLIYFQGNSAPDKSGLPSDRFSAERTGGSVSTLTIQRTQQEDSAVYLCASGLGQLFYGYTFGSGTRLTVV.

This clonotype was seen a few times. The CDR3 DNA reads as TGCGCCAGCAGCTTGGGGGACAGGGTGACTGAAGCTTTCTTT. It is translated as CASSLGDRVTEAFF. The chain has TRBV5-1 and TRBJ1-1, with 9 bases identical to TRBD1. The CDR3 is made up of 14 amino acids. Per germline, CDR1 SGHRS and CDR2 YFSETQ. With 0 bases clipped from V and 5 bases from J, the junction kept 2 bases outside the gene matches. Combining the CDR3 with reference TRBV5-1 and TRBJ1-1 gives the whole variable domain KAGVTQTPRYLIKTRGQQVTLSCSPISGHRSVSWYQQTPGQGLQFLFEYFSETQRNKGNFPGRFSGRQFSNSRSEMNVSTLELGDSALYLCASSLGDRVTEAFFGQGTRLTVV.

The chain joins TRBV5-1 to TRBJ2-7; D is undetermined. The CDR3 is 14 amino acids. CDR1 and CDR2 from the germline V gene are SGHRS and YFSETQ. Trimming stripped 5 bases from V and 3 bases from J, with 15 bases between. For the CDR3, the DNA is TGCGCCAGCAGTTTGTCCGGACGGAGCTACGAGCAGTACTTC. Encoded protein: CASSLSGRSYEQYF. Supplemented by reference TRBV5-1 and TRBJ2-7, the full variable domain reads KAGVTQTPRYLIKTRGQQVTLSCSPISGHRSVSWYQQTPGQGLQFLFEYFSETQRNKGNFPGRFSGRQFSNSRSEMNVSTLELGDSALYLCASSLSGRSYEQYFGPGTRLTVT.